This T cell receptor (beta chain) was sequenced in a study of OX40 agonist ivuxolimab in advanced cancers. The overall study: Ivuxolimab, which patients received intravenously every 2 weeks, was dosed at 0.01 to 10 mg/kg. There were three patients with partial responses, one having hepatocellular carcinoma and two cutaneous melanoma.

About this clone: Antigen specificity is unknown.

Study-wide points: Low normalized T-cell clonal expansion was additionally recorded for some nonresponders. Expanded clones tended on average to be more numerous among CD8+ T cells than CD4+.

CDR1 and CDR2 (germline): MDHEN, SYDVKM. The CDR3 has 15 residues. Trimming pared 0 bases from V and 1 base from J, leaving 7 bases between. The repertoire was sequenced with immunoSEQ multiplex PCR; TCRdb's copy has only in-frame clones and lacks some. The table has more than 95,000 clones, around 90% seen once. This receptor was identified in an adult with an advanced solid tumor such as melanoma, head and neck, liver or kidney cancer. The sequences come from CD4+ or CD8+ T cells sorted from blood, collected in a trial of the OX40 agonist ivuxolimab. J is TRBJ2-1 and V is TRBV28; D may match TRBD1 or TRBD2 (5 bases each). The CDR3 is CASSLWGRSYNEQFF. CDR3 in DNA: TGTGCCAGCAGTTTATGGGGACGTTCCTACAATGAGCAGTTCTTC.